This entry lists 16 T cell receptor beta chains sequenced from one sample in a study of blood T cell repertoires in COVID-19. Assay: immunoSEQ multiplex PCR; the TCRdb copy retains only in-frame clones and omits some. Among roughly 59,000 clones listed, around 88% were seen once. Sequencing used peripheral blood. The receptors derive from a human donor in a cohort sampled during active COVID-19.

The rearrangement joins TRBV12-5 to TRBJ2-1; 7 nucleotides line up with TRBD1. After removal of 3 bases from V and 8 bases from J, the junction contained 1 base not matched to a gene. Germline assignment: CDR1 LGHNT and CDR2 FRNRAP. The CDR3 totals 12 residues. The CDR3 reads CASGLTGDEQFF. CDR3 DNA sequence: TGTGCTAGTGGTTTAACAGGGGATGAGCAGTTCTTC.

The chain uses TRBV19 and TRBJ2-7, with D possibly TRBD2 on 6 matching bases. V gave up 5 bases and J gave up 1 base, with 18 bases separating them. Germline-derived CDR1 and CDR2 are LNHDA and SQIVND (reference sequence). The CDR3 contains 16 residues. CDR3 nucleotide sequence: TGTGCCAGTAGTTCCCCCTGGCGGGGAGAGTCCTACGAGCAGTACTTC. It yields the protein CASSSPWRGESYEQYF.

In its sample, this clone was seen a few times. The V call is TRBV4-1, the J call TRBJ2-1; 11 nucleotides agree with TRBD2. The CDR3 is 18 residues long. J lost 4 bases, V lost 0 bases, and 8 bases had no gene match. The germline gives CDR1 MGHRA, CDR2 YSYEKL. DNA for the CDR3: TGCGCCAGCAGCCAAGATCCGGTAGCGGGGGGGATTTACAATGAGCAGTTCTTC. It translates to CASSQDPVAGGIYNEQFF.

The CDR3 nucleotides read TGTGCCAGCAGCGAATGGGCTAGCGGGACAGATACGCAGTATTTT. Protein: CASSEWASGTDTQYF. The chain uses TRBV3-1 (or the pseudogene TRBV3-2) and TRBJ2-3, with TRBD2 matching 8 bases. Germline assignment: CDR1 LGHDT and CDR2 YNNKEL (reference sequence). With V trimmed by 5 bases and J by 3 bases, 7 bases remained unmatched. This CDR3 comprises 15 residues.

The V call is TRBV5-1, the J call TRBJ2-1; 9 bases match TRBD1. The germline V gene has CDR1 SGHRS and CDR2 YFSETQ. The CDR3 runs 15 residues. Losses at the gene ends were 4 bases for V and 3 bases for J; bases not matched to a gene: 5. The CDR3 DNA follows: TGCGCCAGCAGCCCCGGACAGGGGATCTACAATGAGCAGTTCTTC. Amino acids: CASSPGQGIYNEQFF.

V usage is TRBV5-8 and J usage is TRBJ1-5, with 9 bases matching TRBD1. The CDR3 contains 14 residues. Germline V gene sequence: CDR1 SGHTS, CDR2 YDEGEE. Trimming took 4 bases from V and 6 from J; bases not matched to a gene: 5. The DNA of the CDR3 is TGTGCCAGCAGCCCCGGGACAGGGATTCAGCCCCAGCATTTT. Amino acids: CASSPGTGIQPQHF.

This clone was observed once. DNA of the CDR3: TGTGCCAGCAGCTTGTGGGGATACCTAGCGGGAGGGCCTCAATATGAGCAGTTCTTC. Its translation is CASSLWGYLAGGPQYEQFF. The V gene is TRBV5-8, the J gene TRBJ2-1; TRBD2 aligns across 12 bases. Looked up from germline, CDR1 is SGHTS and CDR2 is YDEGEE. With 1 base clipped from V and 8 bases from J, the junction kept 16 bases outside the gene matches. The CDR3 is 19 residues long.

Here the CDR3 DNA reads TGTGCCAGTAGTAGGGGGACATTCAATCAGCCCCAGCATTTT. Protein sequence: CASSRGTFNQPQHF. This chain uses TRBV19 with TRBJ1-5; weak D call: TRBD1 (6 bases). The germline V and J ends were trimmed by 4 bases and 3 bases, with 10 bases remaining between them. Germline V lookup: CDR1 LNHDA, CDR2 SQIVND (reference sequence). The CDR3 length is 14 residues.

The rearrangement uses TRBV3-1 (or the pseudogene TRBV3-2) and TRBJ1-3; D gene unclear. This CDR3 is 13 amino acids long. Germline V lookup: CDR1 LGHDT, CDR2 YNNKEL (reference sequence). V was clipped by 5 bases and J by 0 bases, with 5 bases between them. The DNA for the CDR3 is TGTGCCAGCAGCTTTAGCTCTGGAAACACCATATATTTT. It is translated as CASSFSSGNTIYF.

The rearrangement links TRBV7-3 to TRBJ2-2, with D perhaps matching TRBD1 (5 bases). The V gene's germline CDR1 is SGHTA and CDR2 FQGTGA. The CDR3 extends over 14 amino acids. V dropped 8 bases and J dropped 3 bases, with 13 bases sitting between them. The CDR3 coding sequence is TGTGCCAGCTCCACCGGACAACACACCGGGGAGCTGTTTTTT. This gives the protein CASSTGQHTGELFF.

This clone appeared once. The V gene is TRBV5-1, the J gene TRBJ1-2, with TRBD1 identical over 7 bases. Germline V gene sequence: CDR1 SGHRS, CDR2 YFSETQ. The length of the CDR3 is 13 residues. J was trimmed by 8 bases and V by 3 bases; bases with no gene match: 7. As DNA, the CDR3 is TGCGCCAGCAGCTCCAGGACAGGTTACGGCTACACCTTC. Translated: CASSSRTGYGYTF.

This rearrangement joins TRBV6-5 to TRBJ2-7; possibly TRBD1 for D (5 bases). CDR1 is MNHEY, CDR2 SVGAGI, per germline. V gave up 0 bases and J gave up 5 bases, with 17 bases separating them. CDR3 length equals 16 residues. In DNA form, the CDR3 reads TGTGCCAGCAGTTACTCGAGTGGGGCCGATTCTGACGAGCAGTACTTC. Translated, it gives CASSYSSGADSDEQYF.

The chain employs TRBV11-1 and TRBJ1-6; 7 nucleotides agree with TRBD1. Germline V gives CDR1 SGHAT, CDR2 FQDESV (reference sequence). J was trimmed by 8 bases and V by 4 bases; bases with no gene match: 2. This CDR3 region has 13 residues. The CDR3 reads CASSSQGYSPLHF. The CDR3 DNA reads as TGTGCCAGCAGCTCACAGGGGTATTCACCCCTCCACTTT. Using reference TRBV11-1 and TRBJ1-6 for the parts outside the CDR3, the full variable domain is EAEVAQSPRYKITEKSQAVAFWCDPISGHATLYWYRQILGQGPELLVQFQDESVVDDSQLPKDRFSAERLKGVDSTLKIQPAELGDSAMYLCASSSQGYSPLHFGNGTRLTVT.

The gene calls are TRBV4-1 and TRBJ1-2, with TRBD1 matching over 9 bases. Germline-derived CDR1 and CDR2 are MGHRA and YSYEKL. The J segment lost 4 bases and the V segment lost 3 bases, leaving 9 bases of the junction unmatched. This CDR3 is 16 amino acids long. The CDR3 region is CASSQTTGGASYGYTF. The CDR3 DNA follows: TGCGCCAGCAGCCAGACCACAGGGGGCGCTTCCTATGGCTACACCTTC.

V gene TRBV24-1 combines with J gene TRBJ2-1, with TRBD2 identical over 11 bases. The CDR3 has 15 residues. Losses at the gene ends were 3 bases for V and 8 bases for J; bases not matched to a gene: 5. Germline V gene sequence: CDR1 KGHDR, CDR2 SFDVKD. The CDR3 here is CATSDAATSGDEQFF. The CDR3 nucleotides read TGTGCCACCAGTGATGCGGCGACTAGCGGGGATGAGCAGTTCTTC.

The rearrangement uses TRBV4-1 and TRBJ2-1; tentatively, D is TRBD2 (5 bases). With 4 bases removed from V and 5 bases from J, the gap between germline ends came to 15 bases. Germline assignment: CDR1 MGHRA and CDR2 YSYEKL. The CDR3 contains 15 residues. CDR3: CASSLLSGGNNEQFF. CDR3 nucleotide sequence: TGCGCCAGCAGCCTACTAAGCGGTGGTAACAATGAGCAGTTCTTC.